A single T cell receptor (beta chain) is shown here with its context. TCR beta CDR3 regions were amplified from RNA. First-round RT-PCR targeting the TCR CDR3 was performed with the HTBI primer set. Each CDR3 protein is one row after TCRdb ran MiXCR on the multiplex PCR reads. The table has hundreds of thousands of distinct CDR3 sequences, about a sixth seen once. The data belong to a study of T cells in Graves' hyperthyroidism and ophthalmopathy. The germline V gene has CDR1 PRHDT and CDR2 FYEKMQ (reference sequence). The CDR3 covers 16 residues. V gave up 5 bases and J gave up 0 bases; unmatched junction bases: 5. Stability of Graves' hyperthyroidism was defined as absent ophthalmopathy progression within 18 months. Patients aged 18 to 65 had newly diagnosed hyperthyroidism that had lasted under 2 months.

The chain joins TRBV13 to TRBJ2-1; 9 positions match TRBD1. Sequencing input: blood. This clonotype originated in a woman aged 30 to 39 with Graves' hyperthyroidism. The CDR3 protein is CASSGGTGISYNEQFF. DNA for the CDR3: TGTGCCAGCAGCGGAGGGACAGGGATCTCCTACAATGAGCAGTTCTTC.